This passage covers 19 T cell receptor beta chains from one sample sequenced in a study of blood T cell repertoires in COVID-19 (dated by TCRdb to about 2020). Receptor libraries were prepared by the immunoSEQ multiplex PCR assay. In its TCRdb copy, this immuneACCESS table keeps in-frame sequences only and misses some clones. Where compared with another copy, unresolved V genes explain less than half of these, and the others have no known cause. The sample table shows some 290,000 clones, and 85% to 90% are seen once. Together, the top ten hold 11% of the sample. The source material was peripheral blood. The receptors stem from a woman under 40 with COVID-19, enrolled during active disease.

This chain uses TRBV2 with TRBJ2-7; 11 bases are a match to TRBD2. Germline values: CDR1 SNHLY, CDR2 FYNNEI. The CDR3 contains 14 residues. With 11 bases clipped from V and 4 bases from J, the junction kept 10 bases outside the gene matches. CDR3 in amino acids: CASEGTSGSYEQYF. Written as DNA, the CDR3 is TGTGCCTCCGAGGGCACTAGCGGGAGTTACGAGCAGTACTTC.

A single count supports this clone. V is TRBV7-2 and J is TRBJ1-6; TRBD1 aligns across 9 bases. Germline trimming cut 7 bases from V and 8 bases from J; bases unmatched to any gene: 9. CDR1 and CDR2 (germline): SGHTA, FQGNSA. The CDR3 totals 15 residues. CDR3 nucleotide sequence: TGTGCCAGCAACCACGCCAGACAGGGGGATTCACCCCTCCACTTT. Residues: CASNHARQGDSPLHF.

CDR3 coding DNA: TGTGCCAGCAGCGCCGGGACTAGCGGGAGCGATGAGCAGTTCTTC. Its protein product is CASSAGTSGSDEQFF. The chain uses TRBV7-3 and TRBJ2-1, with 14 bases aligning to TRBD2. The germline gives CDR1 SGHTA, CDR2 FQGTGA. This CDR3 is 15 amino acids long. Trimming cost V 5 bases and J 8 bases; bases outside gene matches: 5.

CDR3 sequence reads: CASSEVPTGPGEQYF. DNA for the CDR3: TGTGCCAGCAGTGAAGTCCCGACAGGACCAGGCGAGCAGTACTTC. The chain has TRBV2 and TRBJ2-7, with D possibly TRBD1 on 6 matching bases. This CDR3 has 15 amino acids. V gave up 1 base and J gave up 6 bases, with 16 bases separating them. Germline V gives CDR1 SNHLY, CDR2 FYNNEI. Full variable domain (missing parts from reference TRBV2 and TRBJ2-7): EPEVTQTPSHQVTQMGQEVILRCVPISNHLYFYWYRQILGQKVEFLVSFYNNEISEKSEIFDDQFSVERPDGSNFTLKIRSTKLEDSAMYFCASSEVPTGPGEQYFGPGTRLTVT.

The V and J genes are TRBV28 and TRBJ2-2; the match to TRBD2 covers 7 bases. Looked up from germline, CDR1 is MDHEN and CDR2 is SYDVKM. The CDR3 has 15 residues. V was pared by 5 bases and J by 4 bases, with 7 bases of the junction left unmatched. CDR3 sequence: CASSPLAEATGELFF. The DNA for the CDR3 is TGTGCCAGCAGTCCCCTAGCGGAAGCCACCGGGGAGCTGTTTTTT.

V usage is TRBV10-2 and J usage is TRBJ2-5, with TRBD2 identical over 9 bases. Trimming cost V 6 bases and J 1 base; bases outside gene matches: 9. CDR1 is WSHSY, CDR2 SAAADI, per germline. This CDR3 comprises 16 residues. CDR3 sequence reads: CASRPGEAGGQETQYF. CDR3 nucleotide sequence: TGCGCCAGCAGACCCGGGGAAGCGGGAGGCCAAGAGACCCAGTACTTC.

The V gene is TRBV5-1, the J gene TRBJ1-6; a weak D match, TRBD1 (5 bases). Trimming pared 4 bases from V and 0 bases from J, leaving 11 bases between. This CDR3 has 16 residues. Germline V lookup: CDR1 SGHRS, CDR2 YFSETQ. The chain's CDR3 is CASSQQDSSYNSPLHF. The CDR3 DNA reads TGCGCCAGCAGCCAACAGGATAGCTCCTATAATTCACCCCTCCACTTT.

The gene calls are TRBV9 and TRBJ2-3, with a tentative D call TRBD1 (5 bases). V was cut by 3 bases and J by 2 bases, with 13 bases left in between. The CDR3 is 15 amino acids. The germline CDR1 and CDR2 sequences are SGDLS and YYNGEE. The CDR3 spells CASSAQGRVTDTQYF. CDR3 coding DNA: TGTGCCAGCAGCGCTCAGGGTCGGGTCACAGATACGCAGTATTTT.

V is TRBV5-6 and J is TRBJ1-5; D is possibly TRBD1 (5 bases). With 0 bases removed from V and 7 bases from J, the gap between germline ends came to 14 bases. CDR3 length equals 15 residues. Germline V gene lookup returns CDR1 SGHDT and CDR2 YYEEEE. The CDR3 region has the DNA TGTGCCAGCAGCTTGGCCGGGAGGGGAAAGCAGCCCCAGCATTTT. Residues: CASSLAGRGKQPQHF.

This rearrangement joins TRBV28 to TRBJ1-2; 7 bases map to TRBD1. V lost 2 bases to trimming and J lost 7 bases; unmatched junction nucleotides: 10. This CDR3 region has 15 residues. Per the germline V gene, CDR1 is MDHEN and CDR2 is SYDVKM. The chain's CDR3 is CASSLMGQPSGGYTF. CDR3 bases: TGTGCCAGCAGTTTAATGGGACAGCCTTCAGGTGGCTACACCTTC.

This clone appeared a few times. CDR3 sequence reads: CAISEYGTSRNTDTQYF. The CDR3 DNA sequence: TGTGCCATCAGTGAGTACGGGACTAGCAGGAACACAGATACGCAGTATTTT. The chain joins TRBV10-3 to TRBJ2-3; 9 bases match TRBD2. The V gene end was trimmed by 1 base and the J gene end by 2 bases; junction bases not matched to a gene: 7. Germline CDR1 reads ENHRY; CDR2 reads SYGVKD. The CDR3 covers 17 residues.

The genes are TRBV10-1 and TRBJ1-1, with D perhaps matching TRBD1 (6 bases). Trimming took off 0 bases at V and 4 bases at J, with 9 bases between the two ends. The V gene's germline CDR1 is WNHNN and CDR2 SYGVQD (reference sequence). This CDR3 spans 14 amino acids. CDR3 sequence (DNA): TGCGCCAGCAGTGAGTCGGGGGGGGCCACTGAAGCTTTCTTT. Amino acid sequence: CASSESGGATEAFF.

The V gene is TRBV9, the J gene TRBJ1-6; TRBD1 is a possible D gene (5 bases). The CDR3 extends over 13 amino acids. The V and J ends lost 4 bases and 8 bases respectively, with 10 bases between them. CDR1 and CDR2 (germline): SGDLS, YYNGEE. This CDR3 is CASSSTVHSPLHF. The CDR3 DNA is TGTGCCAGCAGCTCGACAGTTCATTCACCCCTCCACTTT.

This rearrangement joins TRBV18 to TRBJ2-2, with TRBD1 matching 7 bases. With 2 bases clipped from V and 3 bases from J, the junction kept 3 bases outside the gene matches. In germline, CDR1 is KGHSH, CDR2 LQKENI. This CDR3 is built from 15 residues. The CDR3 sequence: CASSPRGLDTGELFF. CDR3 in DNA: TGTGCCAGCTCACCAAGGGGGCTGGACACCGGGGAGCTGTTTTTT. Full variable domain (outside the CDR3, taken from reference TRBV18 and TRBJ2-2): NAGVMQNPRHLVRRRGQEARLRCSPMKGHSHVYWYRQLPEEGLKFMVYLQKENIIDESGMPKERFSAEFPKEGPSILRIQQVVRGDSAAYFCASSPRGLDTGELFFGEGSRLTVL.

The J gene is TRBJ2-2, the V gene TRBV7-2; D call uncertain. V lost 2 bases to trimming and J lost 4 bases, with 5 bases between them. Germline V gives CDR1 SGHTA, CDR2 FQGNSA. The CDR3 is 13 amino acids. For the CDR3, the DNA is TGTGCCAGCAGCTTACCTCTCACCGGGGAGCTGTTTTTT. This sequence encodes CASSLPLTGELFF.

The chain links TRBV10-2 to TRBJ2-7; D is perhaps TRBD2 (5 bases). Between the trimmed V and J ends, which lost 6 bases and 0 bases, there was a span of 18 bases. Per the germline V gene, CDR1 is WSHSY and CDR2 is SAAADI. The CDR3 is 16 residues long. The CDR3 sequence is CASRNLIASASYEQYF. The CDR3 DNA sequence: TGCGCCAGCAGAAACCTCATAGCGTCCGCCTCCTACGAGCAGTACTTC.

The chain is built from TRBV30 and TRBJ2-3; no clear D. The CDR3 has 13 residues. Germline V gives CDR1 GTSNPN, CDR2 SVGIG (reference sequence). V was shortened by 2 bases and J by 1 base, with 7 bases between the two germline ends. DNA of the CDR3: TGTGCCTGGAGTAGCTTTGGCACAGATACGCAGTATTTT. It yields the protein CAWSSFGTDTQYF. Full variable domain (outside the CDR3, taken from reference TRBV30 and TRBJ2-3): SQTIHQWPATLVQPVGSPLSLECTVEGTSNPNLYWYRQAAGRGLQLLFYSVGIGQISSEVPQNLSASRPQDRQFILSSKKLLLSDSGFYLCAWSSFGTDTQYFGPGTRLTVL.

The rearrangement links TRBV2 to TRBJ1-6, with 9 bases aligning to TRBD1. Losses at the gene ends were 6 bases for V and 10 bases for J; bases not matched to a gene: 7. CDR1 and CDR2 from the germline V gene are SNHLY and FYNNEI. This CDR3 comprises 14 residues. The CDR3 is CASRGQGSQSPLHF. CDR3 coding DNA: TGTGCCAGCAGAGGACAGGGGAGCCAGTCACCCCTCCACTTT.

The chain joins TRBV28 to TRBJ2-7; tentative D call: TRBD2 (5 bases). The germline V and J ends were trimmed by 7 bases and 1 base, with 8 bases remaining between them. Germline V gives CDR1 MDHEN, CDR2 SYDVKM. The CDR3 spans 12 residues. CDR3 residues: CASTDSSYEQYF. The CDR3 coding sequence is TGTGCCAGCACGGACTCTTCCTACGAGCAGTACTTC.